This paragraph covers one TCR beta chain sequence. The CDR3 has 15 amino acids. CDR1 is MNHNY and CDR2 is SVGAGI in the germline V gene (reference sequence). V dropped 2 bases and J dropped 3; count of bases not matched to a gene: 4. This entry belongs to a study of technical replicates of blood from a handful of donors. Assay: immunoSEQ multiplex PCR; the TCRdb copy retains only in-frame clones and omits some. The data contain some 82,000 clones, 94% of them singletons. The receptor comes from a human donor in good health. The chain links TRBV6-6 to TRBJ1-5, with 7 nucleotides matching TRBD1. The sequencing input was T cells isolated from PBMCs. CDR3 DNA: TGTGCCAGCAGTTACACCGGGACAGACAATCAGCCCCAGCATTTT. Translated: CASSYTGTDNQPQHF.